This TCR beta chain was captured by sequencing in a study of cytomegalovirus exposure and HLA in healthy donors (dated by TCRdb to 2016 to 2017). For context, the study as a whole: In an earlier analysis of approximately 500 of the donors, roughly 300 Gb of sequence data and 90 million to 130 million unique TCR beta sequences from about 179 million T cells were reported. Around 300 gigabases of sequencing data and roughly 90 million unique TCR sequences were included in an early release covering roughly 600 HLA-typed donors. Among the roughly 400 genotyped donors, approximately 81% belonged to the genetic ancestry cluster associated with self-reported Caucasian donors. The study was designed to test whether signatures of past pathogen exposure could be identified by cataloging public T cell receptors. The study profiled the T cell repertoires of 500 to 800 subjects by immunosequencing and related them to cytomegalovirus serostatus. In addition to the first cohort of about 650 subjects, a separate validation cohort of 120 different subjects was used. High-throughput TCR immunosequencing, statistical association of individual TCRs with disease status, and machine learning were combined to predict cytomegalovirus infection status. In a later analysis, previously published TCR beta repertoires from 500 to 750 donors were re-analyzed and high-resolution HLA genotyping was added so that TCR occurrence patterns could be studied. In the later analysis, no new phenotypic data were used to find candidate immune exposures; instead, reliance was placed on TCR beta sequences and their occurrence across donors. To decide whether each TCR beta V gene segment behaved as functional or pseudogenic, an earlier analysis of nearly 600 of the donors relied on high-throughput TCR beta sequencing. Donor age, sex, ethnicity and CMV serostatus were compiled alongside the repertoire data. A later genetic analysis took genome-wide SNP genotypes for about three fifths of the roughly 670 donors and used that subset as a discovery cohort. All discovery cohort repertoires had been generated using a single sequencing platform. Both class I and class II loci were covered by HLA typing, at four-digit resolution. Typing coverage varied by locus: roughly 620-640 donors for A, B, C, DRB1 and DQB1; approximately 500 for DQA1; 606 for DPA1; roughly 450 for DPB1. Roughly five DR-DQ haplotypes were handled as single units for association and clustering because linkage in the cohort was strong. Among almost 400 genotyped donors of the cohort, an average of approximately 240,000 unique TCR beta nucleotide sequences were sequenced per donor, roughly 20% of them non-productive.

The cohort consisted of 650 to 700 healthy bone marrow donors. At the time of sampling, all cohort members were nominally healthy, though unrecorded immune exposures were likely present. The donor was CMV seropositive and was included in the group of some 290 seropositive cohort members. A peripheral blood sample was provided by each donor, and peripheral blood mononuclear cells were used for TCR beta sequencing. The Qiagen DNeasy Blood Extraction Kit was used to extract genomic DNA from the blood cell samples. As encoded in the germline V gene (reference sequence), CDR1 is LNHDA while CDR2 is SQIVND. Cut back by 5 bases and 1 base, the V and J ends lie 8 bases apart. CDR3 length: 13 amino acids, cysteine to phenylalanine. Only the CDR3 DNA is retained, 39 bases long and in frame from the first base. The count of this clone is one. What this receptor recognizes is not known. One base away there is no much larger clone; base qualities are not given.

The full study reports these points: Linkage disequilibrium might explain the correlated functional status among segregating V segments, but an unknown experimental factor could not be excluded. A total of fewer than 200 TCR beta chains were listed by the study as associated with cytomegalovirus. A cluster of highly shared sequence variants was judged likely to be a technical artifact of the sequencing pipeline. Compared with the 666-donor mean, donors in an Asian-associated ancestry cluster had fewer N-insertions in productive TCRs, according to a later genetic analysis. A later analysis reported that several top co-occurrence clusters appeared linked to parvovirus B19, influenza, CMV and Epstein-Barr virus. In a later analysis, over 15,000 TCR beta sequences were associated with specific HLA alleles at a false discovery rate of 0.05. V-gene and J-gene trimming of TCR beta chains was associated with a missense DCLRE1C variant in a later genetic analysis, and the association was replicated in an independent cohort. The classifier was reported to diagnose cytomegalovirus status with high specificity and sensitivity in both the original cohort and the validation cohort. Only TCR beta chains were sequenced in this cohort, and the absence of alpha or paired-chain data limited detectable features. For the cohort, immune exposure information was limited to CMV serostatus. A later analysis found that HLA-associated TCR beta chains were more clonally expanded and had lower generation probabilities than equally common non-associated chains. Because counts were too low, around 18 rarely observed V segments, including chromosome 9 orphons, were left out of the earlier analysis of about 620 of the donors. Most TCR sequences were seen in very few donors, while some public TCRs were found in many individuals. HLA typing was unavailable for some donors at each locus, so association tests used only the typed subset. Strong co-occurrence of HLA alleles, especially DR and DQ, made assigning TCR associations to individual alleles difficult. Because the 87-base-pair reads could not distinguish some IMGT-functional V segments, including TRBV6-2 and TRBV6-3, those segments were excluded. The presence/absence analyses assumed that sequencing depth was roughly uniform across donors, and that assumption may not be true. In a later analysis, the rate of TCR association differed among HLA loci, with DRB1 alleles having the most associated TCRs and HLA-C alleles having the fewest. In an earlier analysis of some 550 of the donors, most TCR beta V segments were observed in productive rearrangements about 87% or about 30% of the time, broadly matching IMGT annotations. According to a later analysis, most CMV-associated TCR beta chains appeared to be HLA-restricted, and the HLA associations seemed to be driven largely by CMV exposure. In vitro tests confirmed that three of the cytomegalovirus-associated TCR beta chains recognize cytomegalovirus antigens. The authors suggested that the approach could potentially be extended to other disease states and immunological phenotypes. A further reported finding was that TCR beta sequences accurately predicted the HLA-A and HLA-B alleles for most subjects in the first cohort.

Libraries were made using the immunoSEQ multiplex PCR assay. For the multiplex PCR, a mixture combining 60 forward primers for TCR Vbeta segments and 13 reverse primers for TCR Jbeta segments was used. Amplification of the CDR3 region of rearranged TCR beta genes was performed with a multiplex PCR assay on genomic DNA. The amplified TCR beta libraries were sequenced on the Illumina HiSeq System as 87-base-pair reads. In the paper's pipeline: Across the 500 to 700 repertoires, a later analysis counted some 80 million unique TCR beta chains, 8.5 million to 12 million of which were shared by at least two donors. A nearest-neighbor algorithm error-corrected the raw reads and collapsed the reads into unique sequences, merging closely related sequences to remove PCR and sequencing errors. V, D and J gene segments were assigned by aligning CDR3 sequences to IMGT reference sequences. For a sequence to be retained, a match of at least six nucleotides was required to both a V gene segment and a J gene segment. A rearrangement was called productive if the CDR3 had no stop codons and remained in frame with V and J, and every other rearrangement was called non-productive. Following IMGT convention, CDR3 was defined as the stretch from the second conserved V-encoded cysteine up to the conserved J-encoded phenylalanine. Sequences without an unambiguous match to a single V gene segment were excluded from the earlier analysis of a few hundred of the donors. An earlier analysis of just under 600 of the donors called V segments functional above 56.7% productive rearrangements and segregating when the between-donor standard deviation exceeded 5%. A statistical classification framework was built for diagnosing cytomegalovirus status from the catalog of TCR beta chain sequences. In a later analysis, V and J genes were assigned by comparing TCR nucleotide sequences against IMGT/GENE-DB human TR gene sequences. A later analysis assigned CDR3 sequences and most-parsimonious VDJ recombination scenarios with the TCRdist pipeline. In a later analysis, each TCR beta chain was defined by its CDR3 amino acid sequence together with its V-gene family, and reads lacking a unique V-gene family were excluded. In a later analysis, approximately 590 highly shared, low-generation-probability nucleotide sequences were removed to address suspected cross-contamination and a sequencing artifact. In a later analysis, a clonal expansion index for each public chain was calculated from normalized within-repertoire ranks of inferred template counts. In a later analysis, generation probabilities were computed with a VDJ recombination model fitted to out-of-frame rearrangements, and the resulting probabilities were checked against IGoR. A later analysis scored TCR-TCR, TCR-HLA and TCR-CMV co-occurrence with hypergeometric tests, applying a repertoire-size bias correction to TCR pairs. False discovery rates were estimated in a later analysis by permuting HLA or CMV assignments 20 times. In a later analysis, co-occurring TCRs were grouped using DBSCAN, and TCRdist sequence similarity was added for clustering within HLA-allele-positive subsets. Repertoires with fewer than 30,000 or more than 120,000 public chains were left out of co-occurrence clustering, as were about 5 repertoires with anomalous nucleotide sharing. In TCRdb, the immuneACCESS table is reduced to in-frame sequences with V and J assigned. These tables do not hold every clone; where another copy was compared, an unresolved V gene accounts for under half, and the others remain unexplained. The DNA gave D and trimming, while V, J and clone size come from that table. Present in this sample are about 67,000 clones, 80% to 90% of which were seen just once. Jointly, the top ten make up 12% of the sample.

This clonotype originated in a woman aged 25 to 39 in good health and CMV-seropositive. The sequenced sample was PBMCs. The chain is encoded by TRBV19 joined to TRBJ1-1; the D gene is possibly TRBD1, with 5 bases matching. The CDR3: CASSADKNTEAFF. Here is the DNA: TGTGCCAGTAGTGCGGACAAGAACACTGAAGCTTTCTTT.